Listed here is a single TCR beta chain. Antigen specificity is unknown. This entry comes from a study of T cell responses to AZD1222 COVID-19 vaccine. The table came from immunoSEQ multiplex PCR; TCRdb's copy has only in-frame clones and leaves some out. This table holds roughly 100,000 clones, around nine tenths found once. V lost 1 base to trimming and J lost 5 bases, with 12 bases between them. Germline loops: CDR1 LNHNV, CDR2 YYDKDF (reference sequence). The CDR3 extends over 14 amino acids. General study points: Nearly half of spike-specific TCRs reportedly target unmutated variant regions.

V and J are TRBV15 and TRBJ2-7, with D possibly being TRBD1 (6 bases). This TCR derives from an adult in good health. The sequenced sample was peripheral blood, obtained on day 0 of AZD1222 vaccination. CDR3 amino acids: CATSRANREHEQYF. The CDR3 DNA reads as TGTGCCACCAGCAGAGCGAACAGGGAGCACGAGCAGTACTTC.